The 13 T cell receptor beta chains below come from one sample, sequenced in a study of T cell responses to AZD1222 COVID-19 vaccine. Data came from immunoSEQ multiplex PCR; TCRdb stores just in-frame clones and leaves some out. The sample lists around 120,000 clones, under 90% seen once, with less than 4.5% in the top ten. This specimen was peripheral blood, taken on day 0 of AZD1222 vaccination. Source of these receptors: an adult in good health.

CDR3 amino acids: CASSQRGENYEQYF. CDR3 nucleotides: TGTGCCAGCTCTCAGCGGGGGGAAAACTACGAGCAGTACTTC. This chain links TRBV28 with TRBJ2-7; 9 nucleotides match TRBD2. Trimming cost V 8 bases and J 3 bases; bases outside gene matches: 8. The CDR3 sequence is 14 residues long. Germline CDR1 is MDHEN and CDR2 is SYDVKM. Drawing the rest from reference TRBV28 and TRBJ2-7, the complete variable domain is DVKVTQSSRYLVKRTGEKVFLECVQDMDHENMFWYRQDPGLGLRLIYFSYDVKMKEKGDIPEGYSVSREKKERFSLILESASTNQTSMYLCASSQRGENYEQYFGPGTRLTVT.

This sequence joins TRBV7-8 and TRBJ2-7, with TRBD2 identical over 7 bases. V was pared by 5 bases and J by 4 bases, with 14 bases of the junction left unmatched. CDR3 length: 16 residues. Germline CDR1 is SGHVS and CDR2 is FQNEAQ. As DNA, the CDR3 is TGTGCCAGCAGCGCCTACCGACTAGCTGGGGGGTACGAGCAGTACTTC. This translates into CASSAYRLAGGYEQYF.

CDR3 sequence: CASSATGGGGSGANVLTF. The CDR3 DNA is TGCGCCAGCAGCGCCACAGGGGGCGGTGGGTCTGGGGCCAACGTCCTGACTTTC. The chain links TRBV10-2 to TRBJ2-6; 9 positions match TRBD1. V was clipped by 6 bases and J by 1 base; unmatched bases: 10. This CDR3 spans 18 amino acids. Germline V gene sequence: CDR1 WSHSY, CDR2 SAAADI.

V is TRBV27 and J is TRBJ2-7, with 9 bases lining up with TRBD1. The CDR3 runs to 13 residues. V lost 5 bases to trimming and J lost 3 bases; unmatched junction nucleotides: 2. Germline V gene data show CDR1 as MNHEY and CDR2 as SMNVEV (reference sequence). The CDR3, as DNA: TGTGCCAGCAGTACGACAGGGGGCTACGAGCAGTACTTC. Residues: CASSTTGGYEQYF.

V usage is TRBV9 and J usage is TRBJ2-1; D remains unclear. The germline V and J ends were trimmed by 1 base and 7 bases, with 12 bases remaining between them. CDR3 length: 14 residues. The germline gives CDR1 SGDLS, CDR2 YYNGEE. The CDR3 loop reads CASSVSAGMNEQFF. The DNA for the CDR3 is TGTGCCAGCAGCGTATCGGCAGGCATGAATGAGCAGTTCTTC.

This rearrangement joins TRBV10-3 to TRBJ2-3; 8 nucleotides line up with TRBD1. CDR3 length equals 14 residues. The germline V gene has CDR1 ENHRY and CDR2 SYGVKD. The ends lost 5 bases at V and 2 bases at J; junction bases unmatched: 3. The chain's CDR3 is CAISTGQVTDTQYF. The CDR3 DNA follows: TGTGCCATCAGTACGGGACAGGTCACAGATACGCAGTATTTT.

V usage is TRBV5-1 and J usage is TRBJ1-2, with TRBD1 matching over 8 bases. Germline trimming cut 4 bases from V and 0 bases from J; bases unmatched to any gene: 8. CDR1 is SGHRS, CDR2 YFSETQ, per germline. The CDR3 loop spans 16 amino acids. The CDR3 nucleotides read TGCGCCAGCAGCCAAGGTCAGGGGGCCTCTAACTATGGCTACACCTTC. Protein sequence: CASSQGQGASNYGYTF.

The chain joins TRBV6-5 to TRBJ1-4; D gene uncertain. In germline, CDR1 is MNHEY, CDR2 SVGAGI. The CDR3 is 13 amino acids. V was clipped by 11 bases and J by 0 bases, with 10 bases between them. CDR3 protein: CAGRSATNEKLFF. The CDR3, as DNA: TGTGCCGGACGATCTGCAACTAATGAAAAACTGTTTTTT.

This CDR3 is CASSQDRGAGNTIYF. In DNA, the CDR3 is TGTGCCAGCAGTCAGGACAGGGGGGCAGGAAACACCATATATTTT. V is TRBV27 and J is TRBJ1-3; 10 bases fit TRBD1. The CDR3 is 15 residues long. Trimming cost V 5 bases and J 4 bases; bases outside gene matches: 5. CDR1 MNHEY and CDR2 SMNVEV come from the germline V gene (reference sequence).

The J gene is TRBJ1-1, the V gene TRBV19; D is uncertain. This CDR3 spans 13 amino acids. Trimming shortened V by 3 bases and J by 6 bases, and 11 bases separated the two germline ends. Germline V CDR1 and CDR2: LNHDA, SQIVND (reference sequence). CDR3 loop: CASSIRGRAEAFF. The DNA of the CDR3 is TGTGCCAGTAGTATTCGGGGAAGGGCTGAAGCTTTCTTT. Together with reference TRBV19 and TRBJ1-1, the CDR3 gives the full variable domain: DGGITQSPKYLFRKEGQNVTLSCEQNLNHDAMYWYRQDPGQGLRLIYYSQIVNDFQKGDIAEGYSVSREKKESFPLTVTSAQKNPTAFYLCASSIRGRAEAFFGQGTRLTVV.

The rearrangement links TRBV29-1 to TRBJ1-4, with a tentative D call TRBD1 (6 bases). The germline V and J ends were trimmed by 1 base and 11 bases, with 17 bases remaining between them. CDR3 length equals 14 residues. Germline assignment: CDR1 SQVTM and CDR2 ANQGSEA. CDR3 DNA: TGCAGCGTTGAAGGAGGGGGACGCCCGGGGAAACTGTTTTTT. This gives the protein CSVEGGGRPGKLFF.

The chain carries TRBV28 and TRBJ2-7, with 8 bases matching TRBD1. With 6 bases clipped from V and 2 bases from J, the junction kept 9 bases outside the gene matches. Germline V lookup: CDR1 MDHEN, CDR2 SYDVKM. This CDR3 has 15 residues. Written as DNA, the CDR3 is TGTGCCAGCAGACCCCGGACAGGGCCCCCCTACGAGCAGTACTTC. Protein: CASRPRTGPPYEQYF.

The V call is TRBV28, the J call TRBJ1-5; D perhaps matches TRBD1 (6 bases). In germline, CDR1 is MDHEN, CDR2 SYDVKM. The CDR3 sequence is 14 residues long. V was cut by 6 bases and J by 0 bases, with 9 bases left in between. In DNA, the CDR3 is TGTGCCAGCAGCCGGGACATTAGCAATCAGCCCCAGCATTTT. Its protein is CASSRDISNQPQHF.